The 20 T cell receptor beta chains below come from one sample, sequenced in a study of blood T cell repertoires in COVID-19. Profiling relied on immunoSEQ multiplex PCR, and the TCRdb table lists in-frame clones only, not all of them. The table records roughly 13,000 clones, over 80% of them present only once. Sequencing input: peripheral blood. The receptors were sampled from a human donor in a cohort sampled during active COVID-19.

The J gene is TRBJ1-2, the V gene TRBV2; possible D gene TRBD1, 6 bases. Trimming removed 8 bases at V and 1 base at J, with 11 bases between. The CDR3 runs to 13 residues. Looked up from germline, CDR1 is SNHLY and CDR2 is FYNNEI. The CDR3 here is CASSPDSNYGYTF. DNA for the CDR3: TGTGCCAGCTCCCCGGACAGTAACTATGGCTACACCTTC.

This clone appeared a single time. The rearrangement links TRBV5-1 to TRBJ2-6; 7 bases agree with TRBD1. The CDR3 runs 16 residues. The germline gives CDR1 SGHRS, CDR2 YFSETQ. The junction had 10 bases not matched to a gene; V was cut back by 4 bases and J by 6 bases. The chain's CDR3 is CASSGAPGQKANVLTF. CDR3 DNA sequence: TGCGCCAGCAGCGGCGCCCCGGGACAGAAGGCCAACGTCCTGACTTTC.

This chain uses TRBV28 with TRBJ2-3, with 9 bases aligning to TRBD2. The CDR3 consists of 16 residues. The V gene's germline CDR1 is MDHEN and CDR2 SYDVKM. After removal of 5 bases from V and 2 bases from J, the junction contained 8 bases not matched to a gene. CDR3 sequence: CASSPTTSGTTDTQYF. The CDR3 DNA reads as TGTGCCAGCAGTCCAACGACTAGCGGAACCACAGATACGCAGTATTTT.

The chain uses TRBV6-5 and TRBJ2-7, with D maybe TRBD2 (5 bases). CDR3 length: 13 amino acids. Germline CDR1 is MNHEY and CDR2 is SVGAGI. Trimming took off 7 bases at V and 2 bases at J, with 12 bases between the two ends. CDR3 residues: CASTDSSPYEQYF. CDR3 DNA sequence: TGTGCCAGCACGGACTCGAGCCCCTACGAGCAGTACTTC.

The chain has TRBV2 and TRBJ1-5; TRBD1 matches 9 bases. CDR1 and CDR2 (germline): SNHLY, FYNNEI. Trimming at V came to 7 bases and at J to 6 bases, leaving 10 bases not matched to a gene. This CDR3 contains 15 residues. The chain's CDR3 is CASNYDRGVGQPQHF. CDR3 DNA sequence: TGTGCCAGCAACTACGACAGGGGGGTAGGTCAGCCCCAGCATTTT.

The DNA for the CDR3 is TGTGCCAGCAGCTTCGCTAGCGGCCCCGAAGGGACCGGGGAGCTGTTTTTT. Translation gives CASSFASGPEGTGELFF. The J gene is TRBJ2-2, the V gene TRBV11-3, with 7 bases that match TRBD2. V lost 3 bases to trimming and J lost 5 bases; unmatched junction nucleotides: 12. The CDR3 extends over 17 amino acids. The germline gives CDR1 SGHNT, CDR2 YENEEA.

The chain couples TRBV19 to TRBJ1-2; D gene ambiguous. V gave up 6 bases and J gave up 8 bases, with 16 bases separating them. The length of the CDR3 is 13 residues. Germline loops: CDR1 LNHDA, CDR2 SQIVND (reference sequence). Here the CDR3 reads CASRPPLARGYTF. In DNA, the CDR3 is TGTGCCAGTAGACCCCCCTTAGCCCGAGGCTACACCTTC.

The chain employs TRBV15 and TRBJ1-2; no clear D. CDR1 and CDR2 from the germline V gene are LNHNV and YYDKDF (reference sequence). This CDR3 spans 14 amino acids. The V end was cut by 0 bases, the J end by 4 bases, with 9 bases between. In DNA form, the CDR3 reads TGTGCCACCAGCAGAGATCGTTATCTCTATGGCTACACCTTC. Amino acid sequence: CATSRDRYLYGYTF. Full variable domain (rest looked up from reference TRBV15 and TRBJ1-2): DAMVIQNPRYQVTQFGKPVTLSCSQTLNHNVMYWYQQKSSQAPKLLFHYYDKDFNNEADTPDNFQSRRPNTSFCFLDIRSPGLGDTAMYLCATSRDRYLYGYTFGSGTRLTVV.

The chain employs TRBV2 and TRBJ1-4; D gene uncertain. V was cut by 8 bases and J by 0 bases, with 10 bases left in between. The CDR3 covers 14 residues. Per the germline V gene, CDR1 is SNHLY and CDR2 is FYNNEI. The CDR3: CASGRGATNEKLFF. DNA for the CDR3: TGTGCCAGCGGGCGGGGAGCAACTAATGAAAAACTGTTTTTT.

This clone was detected a few times. For the CDR3, the DNA is TGTGCCAGCAGCCCGAATCTGGGACAGATGATGAACACTGAAGCTTTCTTT. Amino acids: CASSPNLGQMMNTEAFF. The chain couples TRBV3-1 (or the pseudogene TRBV3-2) to TRBJ1-1; TRBD1 matches at 7 bases. CDR1 and CDR2 (germline): LGHDT, YNNKEL (reference sequence). This CDR3 is built from 17 residues. With 4 bases clipped from V and 0 bases from J, the junction kept 11 bases outside the gene matches.

The chain employs TRBV29-1 and TRBJ1-4; 7 bases line up with TRBD1. Germline CDR1 and CDR2: SQVTM and ANQGSEA. The V gene end was trimmed by 4 bases and the J gene end by 0 bases; junction bases not matched to a gene: 5. The length of the CDR3 is 15 residues. The DNA of the CDR3 is TGCAGCGTTGGGGACAGTCCCGCAACTAATGAAAAACTGTTTTTT. It translates to CSVGDSPATNEKLFF.

The J gene is TRBJ1-2, the V gene TRBV6-6; D gene uncertain. CDR3 length equals 11 residues. Germline V lookup: CDR1 MNHNY, CDR2 SVGAGI (reference sequence). The V end lost 10 bases, the J end lost 2 bases, and 8 bases lay between the germline ends. CDR3 nucleotides: TGTGCCACGGCACAGAACTATGGCTACACCTTC. Translated, it gives CATAQNYGYTF.

The V and J genes are TRBV9 and TRBJ2-3; D is uncertain. The V and J ends lost 1 base and 2 bases respectively, with 8 bases between them. The CDR3 runs to 14 residues. Germline V lookup: CDR1 SGDLS, CDR2 YYNGEE. The CDR3, as DNA: TGTGCCAGCAGCGTAAGTCCAGACACAGATACGCAGTATTTT. This sequence encodes CASSVSPDTDTQYF.

The V call is TRBV10-2, the J call TRBJ1-5, with TRBD1 matching over 7 bases. Trimming took 6 bases from V and 8 from J; bases not matched to a gene: 16. The CDR3 extends over 16 amino acids. The V gene's germline CDR1 is WSHSY and CDR2 SAAADI. Here the CDR3 DNA reads TGCGCCAGCAGGGGCCGAGGACAGGCTTTTGGGGAGCCCCAGCATTTT. It is translated as CASRGRGQAFGEPQHF.

This rearrangement joins TRBV5-1 to TRBJ1-6, with TRBD1 matching over 7 bases. This CDR3 comprises 14 residues. Looked up from germline, CDR1 is SGHRS and CDR2 is YFSETQ. Losses at the gene ends were 7 bases for V and 10 bases for J; bases not matched to a gene: 11. As DNA, the CDR3 is TGCGCCAGCGGCCAGACAGGGAGCGACTCACCCCTCCACTTT. Translation: CASGQTGSDSPLHF.

This chain joins TRBV5-1 and TRBJ2-7, with D tentatively TRBD2 (6 bases). The germline CDR1 and CDR2 sequences are SGHRS and YFSETQ. There are 15 residues in the CDR3. The ends were cut back, 1 base at V and 3 bases at J, with 14 bases in the middle. The CDR3 DNA follows: TGCGCCAGCAGCTTGACAAGCGCGGGGCGCTACGAGCAGTACTTC. Protein product: CASSLTSAGRYEQYF.

The chain employs TRBV30 and TRBJ2-5; a weak D match, TRBD1 (5 bases). Germline V CDR1 and CDR2: GTSNPN, SVGIG (reference sequence). Trimming removed 8 bases from V and 5 bases from J, with 18 bases in between. The CDR3 spans 13 residues. The CDR3 spells CALSRQGQETQYF. CDR3 bases: TGTGCCCTGAGCCGGCAGGGTCAGGAGACCCAGTACTTC.

This clone was counted a few times. Here the CDR3 DNA reads TGTGCCAGCAGCGTAGATCCAGGGGAAGCTGGAAACACCATATATTTT. This sequence encodes CASSVDPGEAGNTIYF. The chain carries TRBV9 and TRBJ1-3, with D possibly TRBD1 on 6 matching bases. The length of the CDR3 is 16 residues. V was pared by 0 bases and J by 2 bases, with 12 bases between. CDR1 SGDLS and CDR2 YYNGEE come from the germline V gene.

V is TRBV25-1 and J is TRBJ2-1, with 12 nucleotides matching TRBD2. In germline, CDR1 is MGHDK, CDR2 SYGVNS. The length of the CDR3 is 18 residues. V lost 4 bases, J lost 10 bases, and 17 bases stayed unmatched. In DNA, the CDR3 is TGTGCCAGCAGTGCACTTCTAGCGGGAGGGCCCAAGGTGAGAGAGCAGTTCTTC. It encodes CASSALLAGGPKVREQFF.

The chain couples TRBV5-4 to TRBJ1-4; D gene unclear. The V end was cut by 1 base, the J end by 7 bases, with 17 bases between. There are 16 residues in the CDR3. Germline assignment: CDR1 SGHNT and CDR2 YYREEE (reference sequence). The CDR3 coding sequence is TGTGCCAGCAGCTTGCGGCAGGCAAAAGCCAGTGAAAAACTGTTTTTT. Translated, it gives CASSLRQAKASEKLFF.